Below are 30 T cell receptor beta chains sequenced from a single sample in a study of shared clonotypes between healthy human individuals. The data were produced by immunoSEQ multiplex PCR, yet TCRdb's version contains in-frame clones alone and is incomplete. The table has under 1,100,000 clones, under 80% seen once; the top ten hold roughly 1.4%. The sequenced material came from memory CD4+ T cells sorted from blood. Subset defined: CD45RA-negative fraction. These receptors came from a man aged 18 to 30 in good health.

CDR3 region: CASRTQGDNTEAFF. CDR3 sequence (DNA): TGCGCCAGCAGGACACAGGGTGATAACACTGAAGCTTTCTTT. The chain recombines TRBV5-1 with TRBJ1-1; perhaps TRBD1 as D (6 bases). V lost 5 bases and J 2 bases, leaving 13 bases between the germline ends. This CDR3 region has 14 residues. Germline-derived CDR1 and CDR2 are SGHRS and YFSETQ.

DNA of the CDR3: TGTGCCAGCAGTTACGTAGGGACAGGGGGCGAGCAGTACTTC. Its translation: CASSYVGTGGEQYF. J is TRBJ2-7 and V is TRBV6-6; 11 bases match TRBD1. The germline CDR1 and CDR2 sequences are MNHNY and SVGAGI (reference sequence). The CDR3 is 14 amino acids. V lost 2 bases to trimming and J lost 6 bases; unmatched junction nucleotides: 3.

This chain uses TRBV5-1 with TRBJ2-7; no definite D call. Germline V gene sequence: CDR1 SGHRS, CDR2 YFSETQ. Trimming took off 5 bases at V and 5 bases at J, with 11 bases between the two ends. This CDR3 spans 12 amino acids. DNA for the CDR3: TGCGCCAGCAGTGAGTTAGGCAACGAGCAGTACTTC. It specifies CASSELGNEQYF. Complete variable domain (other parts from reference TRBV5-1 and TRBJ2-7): KAGVTQTPRYLIKTRGQQVTLSCSPISGHRSVSWYQQTPGQGLQFLFEYFSETQRNKGNFPGRFSGRQFSNSRSEMNVSTLELGDSALYLCASSELGNEQYFGPGTRLTVT.

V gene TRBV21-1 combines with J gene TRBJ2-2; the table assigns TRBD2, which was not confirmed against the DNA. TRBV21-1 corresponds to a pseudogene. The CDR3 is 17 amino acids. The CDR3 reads CASSRERREGNTGELFF. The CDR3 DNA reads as TGTGCCAGCAGCCGAGAAAGGAGGGAGGGTAACACCGGGGAGCTGTTTTTT.

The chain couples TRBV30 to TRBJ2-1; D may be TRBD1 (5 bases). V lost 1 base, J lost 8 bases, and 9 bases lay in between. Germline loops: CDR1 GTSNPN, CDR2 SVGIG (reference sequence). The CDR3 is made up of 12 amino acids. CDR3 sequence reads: CAWSANRYEQFF. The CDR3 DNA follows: TGTGCCTGGAGTGCCAACAGGTATGAGCAGTTCTTC.

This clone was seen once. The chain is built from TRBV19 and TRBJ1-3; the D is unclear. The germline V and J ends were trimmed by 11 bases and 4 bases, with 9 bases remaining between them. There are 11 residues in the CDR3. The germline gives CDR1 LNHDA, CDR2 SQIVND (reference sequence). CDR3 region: CAGRLGNTIYF. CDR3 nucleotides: TGTGCCGGCCGACTGGGAAACACCATATATTTT.

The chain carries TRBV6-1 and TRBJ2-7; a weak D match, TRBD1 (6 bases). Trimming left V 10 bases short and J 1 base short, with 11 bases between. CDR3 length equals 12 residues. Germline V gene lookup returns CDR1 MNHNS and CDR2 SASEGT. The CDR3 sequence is CATRQESYEQYF. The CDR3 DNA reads TGTGCCACAAGACAGGAATCCTACGAGCAGTACTTC.

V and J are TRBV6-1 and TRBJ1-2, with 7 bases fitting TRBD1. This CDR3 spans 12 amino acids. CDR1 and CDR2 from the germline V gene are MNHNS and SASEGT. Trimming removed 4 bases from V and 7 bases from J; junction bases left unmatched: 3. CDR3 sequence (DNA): TGTGCCAGCAGTGTCACAGGGGTTGGCTACACCTTC. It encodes CASSVTGVGYTF.

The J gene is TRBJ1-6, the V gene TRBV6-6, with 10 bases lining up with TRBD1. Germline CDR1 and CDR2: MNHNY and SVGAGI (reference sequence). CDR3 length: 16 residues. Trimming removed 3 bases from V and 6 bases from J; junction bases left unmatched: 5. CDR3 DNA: TGTGCCAGCAGTTATCCGACAGGGGGCTTTAATTCACCCCTCCACTTT. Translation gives CASSYPTGGFNSPLHF.

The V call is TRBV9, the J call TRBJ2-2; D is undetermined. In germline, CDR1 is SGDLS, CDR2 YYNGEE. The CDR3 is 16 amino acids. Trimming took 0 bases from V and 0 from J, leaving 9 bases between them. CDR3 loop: CASSVGIVANTGELFF. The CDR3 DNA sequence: TGTGCCAGCAGCGTAGGGATAGTCGCGAACACCGGGGAGCTGTTTTTT.

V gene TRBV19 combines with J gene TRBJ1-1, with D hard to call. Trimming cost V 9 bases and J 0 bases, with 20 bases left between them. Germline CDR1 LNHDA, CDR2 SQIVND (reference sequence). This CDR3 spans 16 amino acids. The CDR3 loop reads CASSRAMSSMNTEAFF. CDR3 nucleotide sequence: TGTGCCAGCTCGAGAGCGATGTCCTCTATGAACACTGAAGCTTTCTTT.

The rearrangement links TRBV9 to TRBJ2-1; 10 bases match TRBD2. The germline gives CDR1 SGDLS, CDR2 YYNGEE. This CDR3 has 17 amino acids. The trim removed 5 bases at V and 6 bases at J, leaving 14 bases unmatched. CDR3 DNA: TGTGCCAGCAGGTCGGGGCATTTAGCGGGAGGACCCAATGAGCAGTTCTTC. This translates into CASRSGHLAGGPNEQFF. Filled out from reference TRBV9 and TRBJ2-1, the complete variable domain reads DSGVTQTPKHLITATGQRVTLRCSPRSGDLSVYWYQQSLDQGLQFLIQYYNGEERAKGNILERFSAQQFPDLHSELNLSSLELGDSALYFCASRSGHLAGGPNEQFFGPGTRLTVL.

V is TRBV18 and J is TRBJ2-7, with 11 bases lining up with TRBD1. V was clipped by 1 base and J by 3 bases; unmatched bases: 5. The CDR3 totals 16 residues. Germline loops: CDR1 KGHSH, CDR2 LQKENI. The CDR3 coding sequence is TGTGCCAGCTCACCACGCGGGACAGGGGGTTTCTACGAGCAGTACTTC. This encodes CASSPRGTGGFYEQYF.

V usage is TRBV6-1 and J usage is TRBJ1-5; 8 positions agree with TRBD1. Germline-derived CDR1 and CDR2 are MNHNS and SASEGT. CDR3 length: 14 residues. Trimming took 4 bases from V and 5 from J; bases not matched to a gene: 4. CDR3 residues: CASSGQGRDQPQHF. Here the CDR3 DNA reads TGTGCCAGCAGTGGACAGGGGAGGGATCAGCCCCAGCATTTT.

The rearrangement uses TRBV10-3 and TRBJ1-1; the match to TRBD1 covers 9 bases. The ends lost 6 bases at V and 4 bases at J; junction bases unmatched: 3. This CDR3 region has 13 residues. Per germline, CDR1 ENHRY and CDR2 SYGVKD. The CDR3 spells CAISLTGGTEAFF. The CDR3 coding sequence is TGTGCCATCAGCCTGACAGGGGGCACTGAAGCTTTCTTT.

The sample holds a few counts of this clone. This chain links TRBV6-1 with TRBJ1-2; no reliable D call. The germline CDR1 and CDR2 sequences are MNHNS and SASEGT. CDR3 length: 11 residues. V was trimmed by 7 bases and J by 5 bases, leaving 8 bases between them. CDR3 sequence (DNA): TGTGCCAGCACGAAGGGTTATGGCTACACCTTC. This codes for CASTKGYGYTF.

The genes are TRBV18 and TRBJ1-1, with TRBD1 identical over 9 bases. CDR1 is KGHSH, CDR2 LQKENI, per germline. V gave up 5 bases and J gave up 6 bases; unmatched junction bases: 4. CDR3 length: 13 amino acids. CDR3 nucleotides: TGTGCCAGCTCATCCGGGACAGGGTCTGAAGCTTTCTTT. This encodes CASSSGTGSEAFF.

The CDR3 loop reads CASSYEQGGNTIYF. The CDR3 region has the DNA TGTGCCAGCAGTTACGAACAGGGAGGAAACACCATATATTTT. This chain uses TRBV2 with TRBJ1-3; D is perhaps TRBD1 (6 bases). Germline V CDR1 and CDR2: SNHLY, FYNNEI. V lost 5 bases and J lost 4, with 12 bases in between. There are 14 residues in the CDR3.

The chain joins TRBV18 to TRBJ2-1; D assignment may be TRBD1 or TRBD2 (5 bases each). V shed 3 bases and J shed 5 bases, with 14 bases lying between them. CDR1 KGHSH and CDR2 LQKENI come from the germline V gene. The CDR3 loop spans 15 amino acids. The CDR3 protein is CASSPIGTPDNEQFF. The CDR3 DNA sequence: TGTGCCAGCTCACCGATCGGGACCCCGGACAATGAGCAGTTCTTC.

CDR3 sequence (DNA): TGTGCCAGCAGGTCGACAGGGAGTAATTCACCCCTCCACTTT. Translated, it gives CASRSTGSNSPLHF. The gene calls are TRBV6-6 and TRBJ1-6; 7 nucleotides match TRBD1. Germline lookup yields CDR1 MNHNY and CDR2 SVGAGI (reference sequence). Trimming cost V 6 bases and J 6 bases; bases outside gene matches: 5. This CDR3 has 14 amino acids.

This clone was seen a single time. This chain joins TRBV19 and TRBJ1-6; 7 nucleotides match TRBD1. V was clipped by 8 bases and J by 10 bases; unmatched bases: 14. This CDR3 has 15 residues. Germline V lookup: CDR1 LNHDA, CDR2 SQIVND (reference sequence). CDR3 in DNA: TGTGCCAGTGAGAGTCGACAGGGTCTGAAATCACCCCTCCACTTT. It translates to CASESRQGLKSPLHF.

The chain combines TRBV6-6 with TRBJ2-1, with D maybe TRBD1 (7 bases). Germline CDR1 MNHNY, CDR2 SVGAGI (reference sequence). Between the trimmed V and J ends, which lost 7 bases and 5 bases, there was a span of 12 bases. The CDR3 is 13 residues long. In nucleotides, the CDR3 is TGTGCCAGCAACGTCAGGGGGGACAATGAGCAGTTCTTC. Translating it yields CASNVRGDNEQFF.

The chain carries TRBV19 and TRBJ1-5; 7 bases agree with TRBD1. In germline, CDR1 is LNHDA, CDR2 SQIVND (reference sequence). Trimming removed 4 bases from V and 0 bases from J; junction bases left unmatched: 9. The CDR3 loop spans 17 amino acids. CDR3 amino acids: CASSSPTGLNSNQPQHF. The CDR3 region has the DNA TGTGCCAGTAGTAGTCCGACAGGGCTGAATAGCAATCAGCCCCAGCATTTT.

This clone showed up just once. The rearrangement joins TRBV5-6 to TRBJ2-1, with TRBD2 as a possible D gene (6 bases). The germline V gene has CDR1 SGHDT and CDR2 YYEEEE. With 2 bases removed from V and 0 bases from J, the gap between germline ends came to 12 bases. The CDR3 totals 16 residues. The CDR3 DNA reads TGTGCCAGCAGCTTTACACGGGGGAGCTCCTACAATGAGCAGTTCTTC. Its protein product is CASSFTRGSSYNEQFF.

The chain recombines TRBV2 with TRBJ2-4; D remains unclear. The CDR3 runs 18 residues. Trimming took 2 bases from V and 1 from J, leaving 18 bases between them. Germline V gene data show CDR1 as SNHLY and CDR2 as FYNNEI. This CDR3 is CASSEWAGRFVAKNIQYF. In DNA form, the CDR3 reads TGTGCCAGCAGTGAATGGGCCGGCCGGTTTGTTGCCAAAAACATTCAGTACTTC.

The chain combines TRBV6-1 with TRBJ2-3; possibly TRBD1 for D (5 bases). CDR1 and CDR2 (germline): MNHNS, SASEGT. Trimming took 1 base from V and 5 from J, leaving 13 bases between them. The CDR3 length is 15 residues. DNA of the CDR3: TGTGCCAGCAGTGAAGTTGCAGGGCCCGGAGATACGCAGTATTTT. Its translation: CASSEVAGPGDTQYF.

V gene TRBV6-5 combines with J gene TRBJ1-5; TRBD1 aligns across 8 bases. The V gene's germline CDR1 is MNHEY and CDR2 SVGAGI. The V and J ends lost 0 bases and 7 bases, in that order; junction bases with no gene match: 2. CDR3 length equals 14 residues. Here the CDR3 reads CASSYSTGAQPQHF. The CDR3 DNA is TGTGCCAGCAGTTACTCGACAGGGGCCCAGCCCCAGCATTTT.

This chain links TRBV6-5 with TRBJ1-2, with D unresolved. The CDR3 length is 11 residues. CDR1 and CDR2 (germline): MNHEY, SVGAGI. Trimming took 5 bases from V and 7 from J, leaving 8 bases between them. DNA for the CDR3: TGTGCCAGCAGTGACGGGGTTGGCTACACCTTC. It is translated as CASSDGVGYTF.

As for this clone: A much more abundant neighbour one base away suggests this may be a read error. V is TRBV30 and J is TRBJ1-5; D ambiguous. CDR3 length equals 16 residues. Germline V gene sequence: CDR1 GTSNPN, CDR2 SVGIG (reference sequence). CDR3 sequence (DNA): TGTGCCTGGAGTGTCAAGGGTGTCGCGTTTAATCGGCCCCAGCATTTT. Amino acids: CAWSVKGVAFNRPQHF.

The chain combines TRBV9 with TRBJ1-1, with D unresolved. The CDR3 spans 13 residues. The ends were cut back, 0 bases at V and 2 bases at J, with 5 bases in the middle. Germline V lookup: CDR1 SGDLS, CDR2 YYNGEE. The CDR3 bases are TGTGCCAGCAGCGTAGCGGACAACACTGAAGCTTTCTTT. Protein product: CASSVADNTEAFF.